This record looks at one T cell receptor (beta chain) sequence and its context. Its antigen is still unknown. The protocol was immunoSEQ multiplex PCR, while the TCRdb copy is restricted to in-frame clones and leaves out a portion. The sample consists of hundreds of thousands of clones, roughly nine tenths of them appearing once. The data were obtained in a study of Ad26.COV2.S vaccination and SARS-CoV-2 variants. Study-level points and caveats: Vaccinees reportedly had broad spike-specific CD8+ and CD4+ T cell responses.

Noted treatment: about 20 received Ad26.COV2.S at low or high dose, single or two shots; about 5 received placebo; per-sample allocation not given. Specimen acquisition occurred on day 63 following the initial vaccine or placebo injection. The germline gives CDR1 MNHEY, CDR2 SVGAGI. Trimming cost V 2 bases and J 10 bases; bases outside gene matches: 9. The CDR3 is 15 amino acids. This sequence was found in a person between 18 and 65 years old who received the Ad26.COV2.S COVID-19 vaccine or a placebo. The specimen comprised peripheral blood, sampled in a trial of Ad26.COV2.S vaccine versus placebo. The gene calls are TRBV6-5 and TRBJ2-1; 9 bases are shared with TRBD1. CDR3 sequence: CASSYGDRVSGEQFF. The CDR3 nucleotides read TGTGCCAGCAGTTACGGGGACAGGGTATCGGGGGAGCAGTTCTTC.